Below are 23 T cell receptor beta chains sequenced from a single sample in a study of blood T cell repertoires in COVID-19. Sequencing was performed with immunoSEQ multiplex PCR; in TCRdb, only in-frame clones are kept and a portion is missing. The sample lists 210,000 or so clones, approximately 78% occurring once. The sequencing sample was made of peripheral blood. These receptors were obtained from a woman of 80 years or more with acute or convalescent COVID-19.

The chain is built from TRBV7-2 and TRBJ2-2; 7 positions match TRBD1. Germline V gene lookup returns CDR1 SGHTA and CDR2 FQGNSA. The CDR3 spans 15 residues. J gave up 4 bases and V 6 bases, and 8 bases lay outside the gene matches. The DNA for the CDR3 is TGTGCCAGCAGACCGCCGACAGGGAGCACCGGGGAGCTGTTTTTT. Protein: CASRPPTGSTGELFF.

This clone was observed a few times. This CDR3 reads CASRQDRGAGINNSPLHF. The CDR3 DNA sequence: TGTGCCAGCAGACAGGACAGGGGCGCGGGCATTAATAATTCACCCCTCCACTTT. The V gene is TRBV27, the J gene TRBJ1-6; 9 bases agree with TRBD1. Trimming cost V 6 bases and J 5 bases; bases outside gene matches: 14. This CDR3 has 18 residues. Germline assignment: CDR1 MNHEY and CDR2 SMNVEV (reference sequence).

The rearrangement uses TRBV30 and TRBJ2-5; TRBD1 agrees at 10 bases. Germline V CDR1 and CDR2: GTSNPN, SVGIG (reference sequence). This CDR3 is 12 amino acids long. V shed 5 bases and J 5 bases; nucleotides not matched to a gene: 2. The CDR3 DNA reads TGTGCCTGGGACAGGGGGCTGGAGACCCAGTACTTC. Its translation is CAWDRGLETQYF.

The V call is TRBV5-4, the J call TRBJ1-6, with no clear D. The CDR3 sequence is 13 residues long. Germline V gives CDR1 SGHNT, CDR2 YYREEE (reference sequence). V lost 3 bases and J 13 bases, leaving 14 bases between the germline ends. The DNA of the CDR3 is TGTGCCAGCAGCTCCGAGATCCCCTTCCCCCTCCACTTT. It is translated as CASSSEIPFPLHF.

V gene TRBV6-5 combines with J gene TRBJ1-3, with D tentatively TRBD1 (5 bases). The CDR3 totals 14 residues. Germline-derived CDR1 and CDR2 are MNHEY and SVGAGI. Trimming took off 6 bases at V and 4 bases at J, with 13 bases between the two ends. Here the CDR3 reads CASSSTGAGNTIYF. Here the CDR3 DNA reads TGTGCCAGCAGCTCTACTGGGGCCGGAAACACCATATATTTT.

The chain employs TRBV11-3 and TRBJ1-2; the D gene is possibly TRBD1 (6 bases). Between the trimmed V and J ends, which lost 0 bases and 6 bases, there was a span of 20 bases. The length of the CDR3 is 17 residues. Germline lookup yields CDR1 SGHNT and CDR2 YENEEA. CDR3 sequence: CASSLDTGSVSGDGYTF. The CDR3 DNA follows: TGTGCCAGCAGCTTAGATACAGGGAGCGTCTCGGGCGATGGCTACACCTTC.

This clone was seen many times. The genes are TRBV19 and TRBJ1-5; 9 bases match TRBD1. This CDR3 region has 16 residues. V lost 3 bases and J lost 6; bases outside the gene matches: 9. Germline-derived CDR1 and CDR2 are LNHDA and SQIVND (reference sequence). CDR3 sequence reads: CASSIGGQGWSQPQHF. CDR3 DNA: TGTGCCAGTAGTATTGGAGGACAGGGGTGGAGTCAGCCCCAGCATTTT. Combining the CDR3 with reference TRBV19 and TRBJ1-5 gives the whole variable domain DGGITQSPKYLFRKEGQNVTLSCEQNLNHDAMYWYRQDPGQGLRLIYYSQIVNDFQKGDIAEGYSVSREKKESFPLTVTSAQKNPTAFYLCASSIGGQGWSQPQHFGDGTRLSIL.

Written as DNA, the CDR3 is TGTGCCAGCAGCGTAGGAACACCCCTAGGGAACACTGAAGCTTTCTTT. As protein: CASSVGTPLGNTEAFF. The chain uses TRBV9 and TRBJ1-1; D not certain. The CDR3 spans 16 residues. Germline V gene sequence: CDR1 SGDLS, CDR2 YYNGEE. With 0 bases removed from V and 1 base from J, the gap between germline ends came to 13 bases. The full variable domain, in which reference TRBV9 and TRBJ1-1 provide the parts outside the CDR3, is DSGVTQTPKHLITATGQRVTLRCSPRSGDLSVYWYQQSLDQGLQFLIQYYNGEERAKGNILERFSAQQFPDLHSELNLSSLELGDSALYFCASSVGTPLGNTEAFFGQGTRLTVV.

The gene calls are TRBV19 and TRBJ1-1, with TRBD1 as a possible D gene (5 bases). The germline V gene has CDR1 LNHDA and CDR2 SQIVND (reference sequence). The CDR3 runs to 16 residues. Between the trimmed V and J ends, which lost 3 bases and 1 base, there was a span of 15 bases. The CDR3 sequence is CASSMVPQGTNTEAFF. For the CDR3, the DNA is TGTGCCAGTAGTATGGTCCCCCAGGGAACGAACACTGAAGCTTTCTTT.

This chain connects TRBV12-3 or TRBV12-4 to TRBJ2-1, with D hard to call. The V end lost 1 base, the J end lost 9 bases, and 10 bases lay between the germline ends. The CDR3 is 13 residues long. DNA for the CDR3: TGTGCCAGCAGTTTAGGAGCGACCGGTGAGCAGTTCTTC. Translated: CASSLGATGEQFF.

This CDR3 is CASSQVTIQETQYF. The CDR3 DNA follows: TGTGCCAGCAGCCAAGTCACTATACAAGAGACCCAGTACTTC. The V call is TRBV3-1 (or the pseudogene TRBV3-2), the J call TRBJ2-5; D gene unclear. With 1 base removed from V and 2 bases from J, the gap between germline ends came to 8 bases. CDR3 length: 14 amino acids. Per germline, CDR1 LGHDT and CDR2 YNNKEL (reference sequence).

This chain uses TRBV2 with TRBJ1-3; no definite D call. Germline V gene lookup returns CDR1 SNHLY and CDR2 FYNNEI. The CDR3 is made up of 12 amino acids. The V end lost 2 bases, the J end lost 4 bases, and 3 bases lay between the germline ends. As DNA, the CDR3 is TGTGCCAGCAGTGAACAAGGAAACACCATATATTTT. Protein product: CASSEQGNTIYF.

The chain uses TRBV3-1 (or the pseudogene TRBV3-2) and TRBJ1-1, with D possibly matching TRBD1 (5 bases). The germline CDR1 and CDR2 sequences are LGHDT and YNNKEL (reference sequence). CDR3 length equals 14 residues. V was shortened by 1 base and J by 3 bases, with 9 bases between the two germline ends. The CDR3 loop is CASSQVGRDTEAFF. DNA for the CDR3: TGTGCCAGCAGCCAAGTCGGCAGGGACACTGAAGCTTTCTTT.

The chain couples TRBV5-4 to TRBJ2-5; no firm D call. CDR3 length: 15 amino acids. V was clipped by 0 bases and J by 1 base, with 10 bases between them. CDR1 is SGHNT and CDR2 is YYREEE in the germline V gene (reference sequence). The CDR3 region has the DNA TGTGCCAGCAGCTTGGTTTCGTCTAGCCAAGAGACCCAGTACTTC. As protein: CASSLVSSSQETQYF.

This clone was picked up a small number of times. J is TRBJ1-1 and V is TRBV28; D is perhaps TRBD1 (6 bases). There are 14 residues in the CDR3. CDR1 and CDR2 from the germline V gene are MDHEN and SYDVKM. V was trimmed by 5 bases and J by 2 bases, leaving 12 bases between them. The CDR3 DNA reads as TGTGCCAGCAGTCGAGACAGGCTAAACACTGAAGCTTTCTTT. As protein: CASSRDRLNTEAFF. Complete variable domain (other parts from reference TRBV28 and TRBJ1-1): DVKVTQSSRYLVKRTGEKVFLECVQDMDHENMFWYRQDPGLGLRLIYFSYDVKMKEKGDIPEGYSVSREKKERFSLILESASTNQTSMYLCASSRDRLNTEAFFGQGTRLTVV.

A remark on this clone: The same CDR3 also results from other DNA sequences found in this sample. The chain joins TRBV7-9 to TRBJ2-7, with D perhaps matching TRBD2 (6 bases). The germline V and J ends were trimmed by 5 bases and 3 bases, with 11 bases remaining between them. The CDR3 totals 13 residues. The V gene's germline CDR1 is SEHNR and CDR2 FQNEAQ (reference sequence). CDR3 coding DNA: TGTGCCAGCAGCCCCTTGGGGGGCTACGAGCAGTACTTC. It yields the protein CASSPLGGYEQYF.

The rearrangement links TRBV9 to TRBJ2-4; 10 bases line up with TRBD2. The CDR3 is 15 residues long. Trimming at V came to 2 bases and at J to 8 bases, leaving 7 bases not matched to a gene. Germline V CDR1 and CDR2: SGDLS, YYNGEE. This CDR3 is CASSVLSSGGDIQYF. Written as DNA, the CDR3 is TGTGCCAGCAGCGTTCTATCTAGCGGGGGAGACATTCAGTACTTC. The entire variable domain, with the rest obtained from reference TRBV9 and TRBJ2-4, is as follows: DSGVTQTPKHLITATGQRVTLRCSPRSGDLSVYWYQQSLDQGLQFLIQYYNGEERAKGNILERFSAQQFPDLHSELNLSSLELGDSALYFCASSVLSSGGDIQYFGAGTRLSVL.

This chain joins TRBV3-1 (or the pseudogene TRBV3-2) and TRBJ2-7; 11 nucleotides agree with TRBD2. Germline CDR1 is LGHDT and CDR2 is YNNKEL (reference sequence). The CDR3 covers 14 residues. J lost 3 bases, V lost 5 bases, and 3 bases had no gene match. The CDR3 bases are TGTGCCAGCAGCGGGACTAGCGGAGGCTACGAGCAGTACTTC. This translates into CASSGTSGGYEQYF.

The chain couples TRBV18 to TRBJ1-2; D is unresolved. Trimming cost V 6 bases and J 7 bases, with 9 bases left between them. This CDR3 has 11 residues. Germline V lookup: CDR1 KGHSH, CDR2 LQKENI. The CDR3 nucleotides are TGTGCCAGCTCGGAGTACGGTGGCTACACCTTC. Translating it yields CASSEYGGYTF.

The chain carries TRBV3-1 (or the pseudogene TRBV3-2) and TRBJ2-3; 8 nucleotides align to TRBD2. Germline V gene lookup returns CDR1 LGHDT and CDR2 YNNKEL (reference sequence). This CDR3 contains 14 residues. V shed 2 bases, J shed 5 bases, and the junction held 3 bases outside the gene matches. The chain's CDR3 is CASSQWLAGDTQYF. CDR3 nucleotide sequence: TGTGCCAGCAGCCAATGGCTAGCGGGAGATACGCAGTATTTT.

The gene calls are TRBV10-3 and TRBJ2-7; D may be TRBD2 (6 bases). The CDR3 is made up of 13 amino acids. Trimming left V 5 bases short and J 1 base short, with 9 bases between. CDR1 and CDR2 from the germline V gene are ENHRY and SYGVKD. For the CDR3, the DNA is TGTGCCATCAGTTCGGGAGTATCCTACGAGCAGTACTTC. Amino acid sequence: CAISSGVSYEQYF.

V gene TRBV14 combines with J gene TRBJ1-1, with TRBD1 identical over 8 bases. The V segment lost 6 bases and the J segment 8 bases; nucleotides outside the gene matches: 8. This CDR3 region has 13 residues. Per the germline V gene, CDR1 is SGHDN and CDR2 is FVKESK. The DNA for the CDR3 is TGTGCCAGCAGTGTTGGGACAGGACTGGAAGCTTTCTTT. It is translated as CASSVGTGLEAFF. The full variable domain, its missing parts supplied by reference TRBV14 and TRBJ1-1, is EAGVTQFPSHSVIEKGQTVTLRCDPISGHDNLYWYRRVMGKEIKFLLHFVKESKQDESGMPNNRFLAERTGGTYSTLKVQPAELEDSGVYFCASSVGTGLEAFFGQGTRLTVV.

The J gene is TRBJ2-7, the V gene TRBV2; 10 positions agree with TRBD2. V gave up 5 bases and J gave up 6 bases; unmatched junction bases: 10. This CDR3 has 15 residues. The germline gives CDR1 SNHLY, CDR2 FYNNEI. In nucleotides, the CDR3 is TGTGCCAGCAGTAAGCTAGCGGGAGAGGCGGGCGAGCAGTACTTC. As protein: CASSKLAGEAGEQYF.